Sequencing of this TCR beta chain was carried out in a study of blood T cell repertoires in COVID-19. At the level of the study: Italy, Spain and the United States were the sources of the convalescent and acute COVID-19 samples.

CDR3 size: 15 residues. After removal of 0 bases from V and 8 bases from J, the junction contained 6 bases not matched to a gene. The V gene's germline CDR1 is LNHNV and CDR2 YYDKDF (reference sequence). In the authors' workflow: Estimates of nucleated cell counts were drawn from the amplification of reference gene primers. Sequenced by immunoSEQ multiplex PCR; TCRdb stores in-frame clones only, minus some. V and J calls and clone size are copied from that table; D and trimming were computed from the DNA. The sample consists of around 260,000 clones, over 65% of them appearing once. This rearrangement joins TRBV15 to TRBJ1-2, with TRBD1 identical over 10 bases. The source is a man between 60 and 75 years old who had recovered from COVID-19. Source material: peripheral blood. This CDR3 reads CATSREGTGVWGYTF. DNA for the CDR3: TGTGCCACCAGCAGAGAGGGGACAGGGGTTTGGGGCTACACCTTC.